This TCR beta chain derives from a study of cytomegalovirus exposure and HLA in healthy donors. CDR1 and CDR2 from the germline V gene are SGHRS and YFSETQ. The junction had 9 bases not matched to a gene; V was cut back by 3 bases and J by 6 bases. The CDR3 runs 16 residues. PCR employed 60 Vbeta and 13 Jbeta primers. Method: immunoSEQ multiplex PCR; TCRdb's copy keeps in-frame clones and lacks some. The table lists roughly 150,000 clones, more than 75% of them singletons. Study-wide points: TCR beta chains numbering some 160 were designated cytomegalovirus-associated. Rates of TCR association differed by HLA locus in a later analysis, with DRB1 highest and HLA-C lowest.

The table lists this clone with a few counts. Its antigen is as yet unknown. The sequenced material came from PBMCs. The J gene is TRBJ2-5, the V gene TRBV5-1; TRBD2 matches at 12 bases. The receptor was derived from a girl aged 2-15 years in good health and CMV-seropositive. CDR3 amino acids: CASSSFRTSGKKTQYF. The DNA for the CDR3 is TGCGCCAGCAGCTCTTTCCGGACTAGCGGGAAAAAGACCCAGTACTTC.